This record covers a single TCR beta chain. The sample is drawn from a study of blood T cell repertoires in COVID-19. For the study at large: PBMCs, B-cell-depleted T cells, or T cells were the source of the cDNA or gDNA that made up the material.

Assay: immunoSEQ multiplex PCR; the TCRdb copy retains only in-frame clones and omits some. Among tens of thousands of clones listed, roughly 83% were seen once. Unmatched junction bases numbered 1, after V lost 0 bases and J lost 5 bases. CDR3 length: 15 residues. Germline V gene data show CDR1 as LGHDT and CDR2 as YNNKEL (reference sequence). Sequencing was done on a sample of peripheral blood. The clonotype was recovered from a man in his fifties or sixties with active COVID-19. This chain connects TRBV3-1 (or the pseudogene TRBV3-2) to TRBJ2-1; TRBD2 agrees at 10 bases. The CDR3 nucleotides are TGTGCCAGCAGCCAAGATAGCGGGGGGCACAATGAGCAGTTCTTC. It translates to CASSQDSGGHNEQFF.